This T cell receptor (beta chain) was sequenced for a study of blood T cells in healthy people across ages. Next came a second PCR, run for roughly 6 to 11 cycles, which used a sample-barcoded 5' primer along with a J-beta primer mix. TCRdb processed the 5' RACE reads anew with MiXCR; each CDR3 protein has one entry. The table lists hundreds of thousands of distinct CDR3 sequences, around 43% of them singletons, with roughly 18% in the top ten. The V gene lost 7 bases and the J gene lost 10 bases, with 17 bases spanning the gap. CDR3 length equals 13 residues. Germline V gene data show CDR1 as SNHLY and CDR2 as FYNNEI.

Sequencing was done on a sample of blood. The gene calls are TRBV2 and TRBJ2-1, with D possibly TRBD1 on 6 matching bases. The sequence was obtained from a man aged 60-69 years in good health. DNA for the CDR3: TGTGCCAGCATCTCCCAGGGGTTAGGAGAGCAGTTCTTC. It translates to CASISQGLGEQFF.